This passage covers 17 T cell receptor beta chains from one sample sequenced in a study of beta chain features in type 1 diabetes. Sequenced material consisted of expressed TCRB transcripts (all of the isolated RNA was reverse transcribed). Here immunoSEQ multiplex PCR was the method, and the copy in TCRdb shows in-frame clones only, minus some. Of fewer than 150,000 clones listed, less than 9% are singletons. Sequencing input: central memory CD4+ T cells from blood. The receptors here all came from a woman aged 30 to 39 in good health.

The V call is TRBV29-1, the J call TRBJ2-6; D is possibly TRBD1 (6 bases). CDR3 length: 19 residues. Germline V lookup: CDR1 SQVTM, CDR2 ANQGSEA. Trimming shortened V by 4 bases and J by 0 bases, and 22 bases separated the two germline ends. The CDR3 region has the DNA TGCAGCGTTGCCACCCCGTTTGGGGACACCTTCTCTGGGGCCAACGTCCTGACTTTC. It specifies CSVATPFGDTFSGANVLTF.

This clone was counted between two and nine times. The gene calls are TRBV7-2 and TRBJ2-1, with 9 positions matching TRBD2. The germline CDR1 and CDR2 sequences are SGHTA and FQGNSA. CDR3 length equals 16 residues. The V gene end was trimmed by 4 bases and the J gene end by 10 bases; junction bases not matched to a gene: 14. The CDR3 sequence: CASSWEPRGLAGEQFF. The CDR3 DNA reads TGTGCCAGCAGCTGGGAACCCCGGGGACTAGCCGGGGAGCAGTTCTTC.

This CDR3 reads CASSPRTGGDETQYF. The CDR3 DNA is TGTGCCAGCAGCCCTAGGACAGGGGGCGACGAGACCCAGTACTTC. The chain carries TRBV11-3 and TRBJ2-5, with 11 bases matching TRBD1. Germline trimming cut 5 bases from V and 5 bases from J; bases unmatched to any gene: 7. The CDR3 length is 15 residues. CDR1 SGHNT and CDR2 YENEEA come from the germline V gene. Drawing the rest from reference TRBV11-3 and TRBJ2-5, the complete variable domain is EAGVVQSPRYKIIEKKQPVAFWCNPISGHNTLYWYLQNLGQGPELLIRYENEEAVDDSQLPKDRFSAERLKGVDSTLKIQPAELGDSAVYLCASSPRTGGDETQYFGPGTRLLVL.

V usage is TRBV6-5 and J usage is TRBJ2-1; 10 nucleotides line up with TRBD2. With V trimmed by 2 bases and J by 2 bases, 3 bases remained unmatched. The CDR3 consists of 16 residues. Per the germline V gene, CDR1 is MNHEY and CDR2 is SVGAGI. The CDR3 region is CASSYLGTSAYNEQFF. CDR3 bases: TGTGCCAGCAGTTACCTCGGGACTAGCGCCTACAATGAGCAGTTCTTC.

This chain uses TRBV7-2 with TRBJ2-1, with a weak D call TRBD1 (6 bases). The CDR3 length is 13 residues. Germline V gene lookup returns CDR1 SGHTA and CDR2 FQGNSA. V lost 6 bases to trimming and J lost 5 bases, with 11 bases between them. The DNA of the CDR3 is TGTGCCAGCAGATCCGGGACACACAATGAGCAGTTCTTC. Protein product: CASRSGTHNEQFF.

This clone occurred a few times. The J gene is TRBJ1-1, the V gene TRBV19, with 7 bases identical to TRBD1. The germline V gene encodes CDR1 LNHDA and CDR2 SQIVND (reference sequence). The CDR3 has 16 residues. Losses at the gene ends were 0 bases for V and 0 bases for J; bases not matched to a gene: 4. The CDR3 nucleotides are TGTGCCAGTAGTATAGACCCGGGACAGATGAACACTGAAGCTTTCTTT. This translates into CASSIDPGQMNTEAFF.

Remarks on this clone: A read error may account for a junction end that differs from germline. DNA for the CDR3: TGTGCCGGCAGCCCGGGACAGAACTCCTACGAGCAGTACTTC. Its translation: CAGSPGQNSYEQYF. The chain joins TRBV11-2 to TRBJ2-7; 7 bases are a match to TRBD1. CDR1 and CDR2 from the germline V gene are SGHAT and FQNNGV. The CDR3 has 14 residues. Full variable domain (rest looked up from reference TRBV11-2 and TRBJ2-7): EAGVAQSPRYKIIEKRQSVAFWCNPISGHATLYWYQQILGQGPKLLIQFQNNGVVDDSQLPKDRFSAERLKGVDSTLKIQPAKLEDSAVYLCAGSPGQNSYEQYFGPGTRLTVT.

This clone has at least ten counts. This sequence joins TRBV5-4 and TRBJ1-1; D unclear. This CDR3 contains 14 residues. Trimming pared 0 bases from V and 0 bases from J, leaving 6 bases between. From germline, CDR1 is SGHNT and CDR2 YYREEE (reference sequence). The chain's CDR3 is CASSLAQVNTEAFF. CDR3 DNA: TGTGCCAGCAGCTTGGCCCAGGTGAACACTGAAGCTTTCTTT.

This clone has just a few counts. The CDR3 nucleotides are TGTGCCAGCAGATCCGAAGGGGGCCGCTCCTACAATGAGCAGTTCTTC. Protein product: CASRSEGGRSYNEQFF. V usage is TRBV9 and J usage is TRBJ2-1; 7 positions agree with TRBD1. The V gene end was trimmed by 5 bases and the J gene end by 0 bases; junction bases not matched to a gene: 8. The CDR3 totals 16 residues. The germline V gene has CDR1 SGDLS and CDR2 YYNGEE.

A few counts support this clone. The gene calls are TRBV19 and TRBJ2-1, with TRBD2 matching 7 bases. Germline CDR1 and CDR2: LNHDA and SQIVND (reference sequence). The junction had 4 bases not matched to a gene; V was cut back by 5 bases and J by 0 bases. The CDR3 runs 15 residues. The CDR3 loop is CASSAPSGSYNEQFF. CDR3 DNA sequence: TGTGCCAGTAGTGCTCCTAGCGGCTCCTACAATGAGCAGTTCTTC.

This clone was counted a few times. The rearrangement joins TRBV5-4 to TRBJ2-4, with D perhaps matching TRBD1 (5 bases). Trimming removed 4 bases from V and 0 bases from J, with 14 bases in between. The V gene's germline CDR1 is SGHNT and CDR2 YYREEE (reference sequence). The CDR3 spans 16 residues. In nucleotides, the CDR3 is TGTGCCAGCAGCCAACCAGGGATTCTAGCCAAAAACATTCAGTACTTC. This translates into CASSQPGILAKNIQYF. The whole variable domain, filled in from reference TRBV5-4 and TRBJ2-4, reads ETGVTQSPTHLIKTRGQQVTLRCSSQSGHNTVSWYQQALGQGPQFIFQYYREEENGRGNFPPRFSGLQFPNYSSELNVNALELDDSALYLCASSQPGILAKNIQYFGAGTRLSVL.

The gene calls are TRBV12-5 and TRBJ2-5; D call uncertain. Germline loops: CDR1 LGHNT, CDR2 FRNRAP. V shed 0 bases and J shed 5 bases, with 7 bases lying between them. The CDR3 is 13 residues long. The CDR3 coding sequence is TGTGCTAGTGGTTTGGTATGGCTCGAGACCCAGTACTTC. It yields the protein CASGLVWLETQYF.

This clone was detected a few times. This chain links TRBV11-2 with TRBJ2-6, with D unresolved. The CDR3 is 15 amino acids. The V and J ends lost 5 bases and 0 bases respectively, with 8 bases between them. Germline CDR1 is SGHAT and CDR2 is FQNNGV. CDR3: CASSPRVSGANVLTF. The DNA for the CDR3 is TGTGCCAGCAGCCCACGGGTCTCTGGGGCCAACGTCCTGACTTTC.

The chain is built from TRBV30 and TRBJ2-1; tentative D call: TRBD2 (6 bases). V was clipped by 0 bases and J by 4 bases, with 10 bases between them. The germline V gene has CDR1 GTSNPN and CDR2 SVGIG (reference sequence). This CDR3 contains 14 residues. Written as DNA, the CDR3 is TGTGCCTGGAGTGTGGGGGACTTTTACAATGAGCAGTTCTTC. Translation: CAWSVGDFYNEQFF.

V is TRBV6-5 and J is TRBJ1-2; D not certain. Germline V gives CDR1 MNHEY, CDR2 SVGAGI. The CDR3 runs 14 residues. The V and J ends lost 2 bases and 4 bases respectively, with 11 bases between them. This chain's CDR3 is CASSYEGAGYGYTF. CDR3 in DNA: TGTGCCAGCAGTTACGAGGGCGCCGGCTATGGCTACACCTTC.

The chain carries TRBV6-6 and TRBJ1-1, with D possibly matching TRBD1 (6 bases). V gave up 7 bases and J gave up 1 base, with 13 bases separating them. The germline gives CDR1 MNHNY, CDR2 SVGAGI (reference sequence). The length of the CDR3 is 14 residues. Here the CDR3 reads CASTTPGANTEAFF. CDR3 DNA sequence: TGTGCCAGCACCACACCAGGGGCGAACACTGAAGCTTTCTTT.

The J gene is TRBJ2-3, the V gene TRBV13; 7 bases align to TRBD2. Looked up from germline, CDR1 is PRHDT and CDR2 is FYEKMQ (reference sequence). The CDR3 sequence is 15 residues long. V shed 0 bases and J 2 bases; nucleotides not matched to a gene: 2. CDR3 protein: CASSLGSGVTDTQYF. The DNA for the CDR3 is TGTGCCAGCAGCTTAGGAAGCGGGGTCACAGATACGCAGTATTTT.